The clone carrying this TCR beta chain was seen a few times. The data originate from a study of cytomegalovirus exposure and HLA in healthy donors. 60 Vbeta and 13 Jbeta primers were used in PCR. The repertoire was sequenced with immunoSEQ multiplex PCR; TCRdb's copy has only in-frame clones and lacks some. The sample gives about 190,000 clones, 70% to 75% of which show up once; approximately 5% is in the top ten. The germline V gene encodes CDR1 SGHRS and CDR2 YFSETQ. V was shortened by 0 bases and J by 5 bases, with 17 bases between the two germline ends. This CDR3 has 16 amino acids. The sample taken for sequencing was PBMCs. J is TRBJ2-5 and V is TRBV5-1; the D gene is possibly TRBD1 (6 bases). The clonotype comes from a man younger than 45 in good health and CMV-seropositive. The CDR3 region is CASSLELRGRGETQYF. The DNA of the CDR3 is TGCGCCAGCAGCTTGGAGCTCCGGGGAAGGGGGGAGACCCAGTACTTC. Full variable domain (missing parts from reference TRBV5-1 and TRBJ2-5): KAGVTQTPRYLIKTRGQQVTLSCSPISGHRSVSWYQQTPGQGLQFLFEYFSETQRNKGNFPGRFSGRQFSNSRSEMNVSTLELGDSALYLCASSLELRGRGETQYFGPGTRLLVL.